The present TCR beta chain was sequenced within a study of T cells in Graves' hyperthyroidism and ophthalmopathy. Germline CDR1 and CDR2: SGHTA and FQGTGA. J lost 2 bases, V lost 5 bases, and 9 bases had no gene match. The CDR3 length is 17 residues. Study-wide findings and caveats: Peripheral blood also featured most of the thyroid clonotypes expanded above 0.001.

A patient was excluded if there was uncontrolled infection, other autoimmune disease, pregnancy or lactation. The sample of blood was obtained at first hyperthyroidism diagnosis (before any ophthalmopathy symptoms). Amplified TCR beta CDR3 regions derived from RNA transcripts. HTBI primers drove first-round RT-PCR of the TCR CDR3. MiXCR, applied by TCRdb to the multiplex PCR reads, yields one record per CDR3 protein. The sample lists 550,000 to 650,000 distinct CDR3 sequences, approximately 15% occurring once. This clonotype has ten or more counts. Its antigen is currently unknown. The chain couples TRBV7-3 to TRBJ2-3; 11 bases align to TRBD2. The sequenced material came from blood. The sequence was obtained from a woman aged 25 to 45 with Graves' hyperthyroidism that later progressed to Graves' ophthalmopathy. The CDR3 protein is CASSLNVAGGITDTQYF. CDR3 bases: TGTGCCAGCAGCCTAAACGTAGCGGGAGGGATCACAGATACGCAGTATTTT.